This T cell receptor (beta chain) is drawn from a study of shared clonotypes between healthy human individuals. Study information: The donors, two women and three men, were aged 18 to 49.

Trimming removed 5 bases at V and 4 bases at J, with 11 bases between. The CDR3 extends over 13 amino acids. The germline V gene has CDR1 SGHAT and CDR2 FQDESV (reference sequence). Libraries were prepared by immunoSEQ multiplex PCR; TCRdb keeps only in-frame clonotypes and omits some of them. The table records about 460,000 clones, approximately 77% of them present only once. The V gene is TRBV11-1, the J gene TRBJ2-5; D unresolved. The sequence was collected from a woman aged 40-49 years in good health. Some clones in this sample may be carry-over from other donors' samples. The sample consisted of PBMCs. The CDR3 nucleotides read TGTGCCAGCAGCCCCGGGCCTTTAGAGACCCAGTACTTC. Protein: CASSPGPLETQYF. The full variable domain, its missing parts supplied by reference TRBV11-1 and TRBJ2-5, is EAEVAQSPRYKITEKSQAVAFWCDPISGHATLYWYRQILGQGPELLVQFQDESVVDDSQLPKDRFSAERLKGVDSTLKIQPAELGDSAMYLCASSPGPLETQYFGPGTRLLVL.